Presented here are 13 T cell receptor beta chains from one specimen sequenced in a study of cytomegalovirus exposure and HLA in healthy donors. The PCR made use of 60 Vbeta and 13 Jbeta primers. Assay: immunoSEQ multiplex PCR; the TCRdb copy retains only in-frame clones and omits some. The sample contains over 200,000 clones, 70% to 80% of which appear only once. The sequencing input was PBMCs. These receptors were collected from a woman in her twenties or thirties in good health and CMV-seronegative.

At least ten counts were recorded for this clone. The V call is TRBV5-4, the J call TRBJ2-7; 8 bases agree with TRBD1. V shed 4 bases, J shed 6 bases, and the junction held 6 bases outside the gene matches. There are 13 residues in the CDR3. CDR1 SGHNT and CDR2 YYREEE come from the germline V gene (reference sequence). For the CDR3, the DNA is TGTGCCAGCAGCACGGACAGGGTCGGCGAGCAGTACTTC. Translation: CASSTDRVGEQYF.

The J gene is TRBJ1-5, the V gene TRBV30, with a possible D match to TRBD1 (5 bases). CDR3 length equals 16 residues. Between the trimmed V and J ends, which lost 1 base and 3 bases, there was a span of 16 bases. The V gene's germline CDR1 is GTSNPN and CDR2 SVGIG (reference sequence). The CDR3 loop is CAWSGPGGGNNQPQHF. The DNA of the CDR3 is TGTGCCTGGAGTGGGCCAGGTGGGGGGAACAATCAGCCCCAGCATTTT.

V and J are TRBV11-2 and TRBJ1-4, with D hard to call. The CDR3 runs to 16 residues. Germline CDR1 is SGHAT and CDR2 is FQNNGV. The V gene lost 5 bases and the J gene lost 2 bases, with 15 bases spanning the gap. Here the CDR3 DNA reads TGTGCCAGCAGCCTAGGCTTGGCCACGACTAATGAAAAACTGTTTTTT. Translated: CASSLGLATTNEKLFF.

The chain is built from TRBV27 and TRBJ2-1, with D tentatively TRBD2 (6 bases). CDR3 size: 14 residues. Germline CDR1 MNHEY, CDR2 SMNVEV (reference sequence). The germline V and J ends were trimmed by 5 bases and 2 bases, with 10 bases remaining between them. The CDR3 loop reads CASSRAGTYNEQFF. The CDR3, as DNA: TGTGCCAGCAGTCGAGCGGGCACCTACAATGAGCAGTTCTTC.

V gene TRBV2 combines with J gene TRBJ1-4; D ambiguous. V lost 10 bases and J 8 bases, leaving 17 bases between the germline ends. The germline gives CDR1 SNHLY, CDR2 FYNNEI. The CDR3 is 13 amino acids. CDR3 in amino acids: CATYPLPGEKLFF. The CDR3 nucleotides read TGTGCCACTTATCCTCTACCGGGGGAAAAACTGTTTTTT.

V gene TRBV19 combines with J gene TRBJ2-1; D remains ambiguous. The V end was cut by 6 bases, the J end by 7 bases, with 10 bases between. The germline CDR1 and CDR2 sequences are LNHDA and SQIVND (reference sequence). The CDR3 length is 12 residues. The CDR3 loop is CASRMRMNEQFF. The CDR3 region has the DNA TGTGCCAGTAGAATGAGGATGAATGAGCAGTTCTTC.

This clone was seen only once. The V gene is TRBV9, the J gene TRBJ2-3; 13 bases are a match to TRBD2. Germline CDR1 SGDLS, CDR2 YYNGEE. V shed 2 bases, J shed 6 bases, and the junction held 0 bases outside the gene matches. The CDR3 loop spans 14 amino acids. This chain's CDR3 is CASSVGLAGDTQYF. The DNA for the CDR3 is TGTGCCAGCAGCGTGGGACTAGCGGGGGATACGCAGTATTTT.

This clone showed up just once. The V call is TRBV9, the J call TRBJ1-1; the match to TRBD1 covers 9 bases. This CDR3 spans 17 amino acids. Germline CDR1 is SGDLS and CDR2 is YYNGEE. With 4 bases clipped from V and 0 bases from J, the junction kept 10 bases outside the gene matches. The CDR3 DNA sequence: TGTGCCAGCAGCCCCCACGGACAGGGGAGAATGAACACTGAAGCTTTCTTT. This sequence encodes CASSPHGQGRMNTEAFF.

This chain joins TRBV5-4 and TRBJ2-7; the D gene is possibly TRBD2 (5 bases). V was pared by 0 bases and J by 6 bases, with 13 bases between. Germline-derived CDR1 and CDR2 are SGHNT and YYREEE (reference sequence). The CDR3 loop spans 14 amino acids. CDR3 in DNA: TGTGCCAGCAGCTTGGAAACTAGAGTGGGCGAGCAGTACTTC. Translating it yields CASSLETRVGEQYF. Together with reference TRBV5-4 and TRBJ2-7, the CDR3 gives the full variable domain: ETGVTQSPTHLIKTRGQQVTLRCSSQSGHNTVSWYQQALGQGPQFIFQYYREEENGRGNFPPRFSGLQFPNYSSELNVNALELDDSALYLCASSLETRVGEQYFGPGTRLTVT.

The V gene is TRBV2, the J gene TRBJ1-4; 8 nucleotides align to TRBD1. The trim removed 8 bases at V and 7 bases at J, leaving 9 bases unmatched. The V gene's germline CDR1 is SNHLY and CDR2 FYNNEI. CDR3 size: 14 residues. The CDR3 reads CASGSDREGEKLFF. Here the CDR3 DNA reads TGTGCCAGCGGATCGGACAGGGAGGGTGAAAAACTGTTTTTT.

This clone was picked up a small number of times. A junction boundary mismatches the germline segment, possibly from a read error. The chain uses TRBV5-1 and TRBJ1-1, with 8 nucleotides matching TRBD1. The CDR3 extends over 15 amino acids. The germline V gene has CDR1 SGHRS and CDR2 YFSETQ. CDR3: CASSQRDRQNTEAFF. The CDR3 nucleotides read TGTGCCAGCAGCCAACGGGACAGGCAGAACACTGAAGCTTTCTTT.

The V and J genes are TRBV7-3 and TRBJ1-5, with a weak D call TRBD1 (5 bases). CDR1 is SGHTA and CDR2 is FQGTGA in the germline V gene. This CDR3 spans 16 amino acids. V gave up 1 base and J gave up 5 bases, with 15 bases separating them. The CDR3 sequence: CASSLIRYGHYQPQHF. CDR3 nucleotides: TGTGCCAGCAGCTTAATACGTTACGGACACTATCAGCCCCAGCATTTT.

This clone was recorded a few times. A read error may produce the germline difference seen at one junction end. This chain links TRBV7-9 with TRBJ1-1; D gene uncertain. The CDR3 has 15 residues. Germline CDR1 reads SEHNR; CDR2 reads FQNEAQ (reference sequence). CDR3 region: CSSSLVGQVDTEAFF. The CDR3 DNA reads TGTTCCAGCAGCTTAGTTGGGCAGGTGGACACTGAAGCTTTCTTT.